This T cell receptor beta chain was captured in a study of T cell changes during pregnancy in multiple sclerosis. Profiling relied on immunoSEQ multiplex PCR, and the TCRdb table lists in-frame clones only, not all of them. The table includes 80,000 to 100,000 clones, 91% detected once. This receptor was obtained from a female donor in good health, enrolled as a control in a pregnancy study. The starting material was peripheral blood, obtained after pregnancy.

The CDR3 DNA is TGTGCCAGCAGCTTAGAACCGGTCTACAATGAGCAGTTCTTC. Residues: CASSLEPVYNEQFF. The V and J genes are TRBV7-9 and TRBJ2-1, with D uncertain. Trimming shortened V by 1 base and J by 3 bases, and 7 bases separated the two germline ends. This CDR3 is built from 14 residues. Germline loops: CDR1 SEHNR, CDR2 FQNEAQ (reference sequence).